The rows below give T cell receptor beta chains drawn from one sample of a study of patients and donors after allogeneic stem cell transplantation. Each CDR3 protein gets one entry after TCRdb re-called the RT-PCR reads with MiXCR. This sample has 800,000 to 1,000,000 distinct CDR3 sequences, with under 20% found just once. Sequenced sample: blood, either unsorted or a sorted T cell fraction (not recorded which). These TCRs come from a human donor who was either an allogeneic HSCT recipient or a stem cell or donor lymphocyte infusion donor (not recorded which). It is not recorded whose cells these are; they may come from a transplant donor. Each CDR3 is given with its conserved first and last residue.

J gene | V gene | CDR3 protein
TRBJ2-3 | TRBV20-1 | CSVYSGGPTDTQYF
TRBJ1-1 | TRBV6-2/TRBV6-3 | CASSYRRGTGNTEAFF
TRBJ2-3 | TRBV24-1 | CATSAAPGVPSTDTQYF
TRBJ2-7 | TRBV5-6 | CASSLVERLAPTEQYF
TRBJ1-2 | TRBV4-3 | CASSQLQGSYGYTF
TRBJ2-5 | TRBV3-1 | CASSQGAPQETQYF
TRBJ2-7 | TRBV5-1 | CASHAGGQTYEQYF
TRBJ2-2 | TRBV7-2 | CASSSPVGLAGTGELFF
TRBJ1-1 | TRBV5-1 | CASTRTTGGLMNTEAFF
TRBJ1-2 | TRBV2 | CASSTEQGASYGYTF
TRBJ2-5 | TRBV12-3/TRBV12-4 | CASSSTGAQETQYF
TRBJ2-7 | TRBV29-1 | CSAQPPGQGLGEQYF
TRBJ2-3 | TRBV6-2/TRBV6-3 | CASSLHVVTDTQYF
TRBJ1-1 | TRBV3-1 | CASSRGITEAFF
TRBJ2-7 | TRBV4-2 | CASSQVGMGATYEQYF
TRBJ2-3 | TRBV10-3 | CAISESVVTDTQYF
TRBJ2-7 | TRBV4-3 | CASSQGLGQGMGRPYEQYF
TRBJ2-6 | TRBV10-3 | CAISESSSSSGANVLTF
TRBJ2-2 | TRBV5-5 | CASSLEGGSRGELFF
TRBJ2-5 | TRBV20-1 | CSARDRPAGRETQYF
TRBJ2-7 | TRBV20-1 | CSAEGIDTYEQYF
TRBJ2-1 | TRBV7-9 | CASSSTGLSNEQFF
TRBJ1-6 | TRBV4-3 | CASSQDARTNSPLHF
TRBJ2-1 | TRBV24-1 | CATRGYGNEQFF
TRBJ2-1 | TRBV5-1 | CASSNLTRVNEQFF
TRBJ2-7 | TRBV11-1 | CASSSTGGTAELTYEQYF
TRBJ1-1 | TRBV20-1 | CSARDARQALGPNTEAFF
TRBJ2-3 | TRBV7-8 | CASSLVRVAGGTDTQYF